This is a list of T cell receptor beta chains from one sample in a study of immune heterogeneity within non-small cell lung tumors. From the multiplex PCR reads, TCRdb called clonotypes with MiXCR, one entry per CDR3 protein. The table lists 10,000 to 15,000 distinct CDR3 sequences, approximately 20% of them singletons, with approximately 4.2% in the top ten. Sequencing input: lung tumor tissue. Every receptor here comes from a man in his fifties or sixties with non-small cell lung cancer. CDR3s include the opening cysteine and the closing phenylalanine or tryptophan. The D gene is left open where the match is weak. The size entry is marked missing in some rows and otherwise reads once, few, many or a size class.

v_gene	j_gene	abundance	d_gene	CDR3nt	CDR3aa
TRBV4-2	TRBJ2-2	medium-sized	-	TGTGCCAGCAGCCAAGATGCAAGCGGCTACGGGTACACCGGGGAGCTGTTTTTT	CASSQDASGYGYTGELFF
TRBV20-1	TRBJ2-4	-	-	TGCAGTGCTTCCCGGGACGGGGATGGCGACACCTTC	CSASRDGDGDTF
TRBV3-1	TRBJ2-3	few	TRBD2	TGTGCCAGCAGCCCTCAAACCGGGACTAGCGGTCGGTATTTT	CASSPQTGTSGRYF
TRBV5-1	TRBJ1-1	medium-sized	-	TGCGCCAGCAGCCCTAGGACCCAGAACACTGAAGCTTTCTTT	CASSPRTQNTEAFF
TRBV12-3/TRBV12-4	TRBJ2-7	medium-sized	TRBD2	TGTGCCAGCACGGGTAGCGGGAGGGAAAGCTCCTACGAGCAGTACTTC	CASTGSGRESSYEQYF
TRBV6-5	TRBJ2-6	-	TRBD2	TGTGCCAGCAGTTACGGGACTAGCGGCTCTGGGGCCAACGTCCCGACTTTC	CASSYGTSGSGANVPTF
TRBV5-6	TRBJ2-3	-	-	TGTGCCAGCAGCTTGGGTGGACTAACCACAGATACGCAGTATTTT	CASSLGGLTTDTQYF
TRBV2	TRBJ2-5	-	TRBD1	TGTGCCAGCAGTGGTGGGACAGACGGTGTAGAGACCCAGTACTTC	CASSGGTDGVETQYF
TRBV2	TRBJ2-7	medium-sized	-	TGTGCCAGCAGTGTTCTCTACGAGCAGTACTTC	CASSVLYEQYF
TRBV6-1	TRBJ2-7	medium-sized	TRBD2	TGTGCCAGCAGTGAAGGGGCTAGCGGGAGCTCCGAGCAGTACTTC	CASSEGASGSSEQYF
TRBV10-2	TRBJ2-3	few	TRBD2	TGCGCCAGCAGCGCCCACGTCGTCCTAGCGGGAGTGGATACGCAGTATTTT	CASSAHVVLAGVDTQYF
TRBV7-6	TRBJ1-2	few	TRBD1	TGTGCCAGCAGCCCGAGGACAGGGGACGGTTTTGGCTACACCTTC	CASSPRTGDGFGYTF
TRBV6-1	TRBJ2-3	medium-sized	-	TGTGCCAGCAGTGAAGGCGGCACAGATACGCAGTATTTT	CASSEGGTDTQYF
TRBV2	TRBJ2-7	-	TRBD2	TGTGCCAGCAGGCTAAGCGGGGGAGCCTACGAGCAGTACTTC	CASRLSGGAYEQYF
TRBV7-9	TRBJ1-2	-	-	TGTGCCAGCAGCTTAGAGGCAGTCTATGGCTACACCTTC	CASSLEAVYGYTF
TRBV9	TRBJ2-7	medium-sized	-	TGTGCCAGCAGCGCTCTCTATGGGAACCTTTTGGACGAGCAGTACTTC	CASSALYGNLLDEQYF
TRBV28	TRBJ1-1	-	-	TGTGCCACCTCAGTGGGGGGGACTGAAGCTTTCTTT	CATSVGGTEAFF
TRBV18	TRBJ1-2	medium-sized	-	TGTGCCAGCTCACCTGGGAGTGGCCTGATTAACTATGGCTACACCTTC	CASSPGSGLINYGYTF
TRBV10-1	TRBJ2-3	-	-	TGCGCCAGCAGCCCGGATCCCACAGATACGCAGTATTTT	CASSPDPTDTQYF
TRBV12-5	TRBJ1-5	-	TRBD1	TGTGCTAGTGGATCAGGGGGATGGCAGCCCCAGCATTTT	CASGSGGWQPQHF
TRBV29-1	TRBJ1-2	few	TRBD1	TGCAGCGTTGAAGACATAAGAAGATGGACAGGGAGCTATGGCTACACCTTC	CSVEDIRRWTGSYGYTF
TRBV5-1	TRBJ2-7	few	-	TGCGCCAGCAGCGGGGACAAAATCTACGAGCAGTACTTC	CASSGDKIYEQYF
TRBV9	TRBJ2-1	-	-	TGTGCCAGCAGCGTAGGTAGCGGCAATGAGCAGTTCTTC	CASSVGSGNEQFF
TRBV29-1	TRBJ2-7	medium-sized	-	TGCAGCGTCGTCGACATCCGGGCGGTGTTAGACGAGCAGTACTTC	CSVVDIRAVLDEQYF
TRBV6-1	TRBJ2-2	few	TRBD2	TGTGCCAGCTCTAGGGCTAGCGGGAGGGCCCACACCGGGGAGCTGTTTTTT	CASSRASGRAHTGELFF
TRBV5-4	TRBJ2-5	-	TRBD2	TGTGCCAGCAGCTTGGGGACTAGCGTCGAGACCCAGTACTTC	CASSLGTSVETQYF
TRBV3-1	TRBJ2-1	-	TRBD2	TGTGCCAGCAGGGGAGGGGAGGCGGGCCTGTTCTTC	CASRGGEAGLFF
TRBV7-8	TRBJ2-7	-	TRBD2	TGTGCCAGCAGCAAGGCTAGCGGGAGTACCGAGCAGTACTTC	CASSKASGSTEQYF
TRBV29-1	TRBJ2-7	-	-	TGCAGCGTTGACACACAGGGTAAGAACTACGAGCAGTACTTC	CSVDTQGKNYEQYF
TRBV19	TRBJ1-6	medium-sized	-	TGTGCCAGTAGTATTCATAATTCACCCCTCCACTTT	CASSIHNSPLHF